This T cell receptor (beta chain) was captured in a study of cytomegalovirus exposure and HLA in healthy donors. Findings and caveats of the study: V- and J-gene trimming in TCR beta was tied to a missense DCLRE1C variant by an analysis performed later.

On this clone: Its target is unknown.

The primer mix had 60 Vbeta and 13 Jbeta primers. TCRdb keeps only in-frame clones here, not all; method: immunoSEQ multiplex PCR. The sample carries roughly 150,000 clones, roughly 77% recorded once. Losses at the gene ends were 5 bases for V and 10 bases for J; bases not matched to a gene: 5. The germline V gene has CDR1 MDHEN and CDR2 SYDVKM. The CDR3 consists of 13 residues. The rearrangement links TRBV28 to TRBJ1-6, with 7 positions matching TRBD1. The TCR comes from a man aged 18 to 30 in good health and CMV-seropositive. Material: PBMCs. The CDR3 bases are TGTGCCAGCAGTGATACAGGGGAATCACCCCTCCACTTT. This translates into CASSDTGESPLHF. The full variable domain, its missing parts supplied by reference TRBV28 and TRBJ1-6, is DVKVTQSSRYLVKRTGEKVFLECVQDMDHENMFWYRQDPGLGLRLIYFSYDVKMKEKGDIPEGYSVSREKKERFSLILESASTNQTSMYLCASSDTGESPLHFGNGTRLTVT.